This TCR beta chain was obtained from a study of regulatory T cells in long-lasting Graves disease. General study points: Persistent disease was associated with favored TRBV28 usage and with favored use of TRBJ1-2 and TRBJ2-5.

In building TCR beta libraries, iRepertoire HTBI primers were used together with Arm-PCR of CDR3 regions. MiXCR, run by TCRdb on the multiplex PCR reads, gives a single entry per CDR3 protein. The sample records about 310,000 distinct CDR3 sequences, over 15% being singletons. This clonotype was counted at least ten times. Its antigen is currently unknown. Time point of the sample: newly diagnosed GD, antithyroid drugs for less than 3 months. The authors made the TCR library using RNA they extracted from PBMCs. The CDR3 sequence is 15 residues long. Germline V gene sequence: CDR1 SGHRS, CDR2 YFSETQ. Trimming shortened V by 1 base and J by 2 bases, and 13 bases separated the two germline ends.

The TCR was taken from a female donor with Graves disease. The V call is TRBV5-1, the J call TRBJ2-7, with D perhaps matching TRBD1 (6 bases). The material was peripheral blood mononuclear cells (PBMCs), obtained at new diagnosis, from a patient treated with antithyroid drugs. CDR3 region: CASSLRQVTTYEQYF. The CDR3 region has the DNA TGCGCCAGCAGCTTGCGACAGGTTACTACCTACGAGCAGTACTTC. The full variable domain, with the rest looked up from reference TRBV5-1 and TRBJ2-7, is KAGVTQTPRYLIKTRGQQVTLSCSPISGHRSVSWYQQTPGQGLQFLFEYFSETQRNKGNFPGRFSGRQFSNSRSEMNVSTLELGDSALYLCASSLRQVTTYEQYFGPGTRLTVT.